This passage covers 20 T cell receptor beta chains from one sample sequenced in a study of cytomegalovirus exposure and HLA in healthy donors. PCR used 60 Vbeta primers and 13 Jbeta primers. Assay: immunoSEQ multiplex PCR; the TCRdb copy retains only in-frame clones and omits some. This sample has tens of thousands of clones; 80% occur once, and the top ten carry approximately 30%. Sequencing input: PBMCs. These receptors all stem from a man aged 45 to 65 in good health and CMV-seropositive.

This clone was counted once. The rearrangement uses TRBV30 and TRBJ2-7; 10 positions agree with TRBD2. CDR3 length equals 13 residues. Germline CDR1 is GTSNPN and CDR2 is SVGIG (reference sequence). V lost 1 base and J lost 5; bases outside the gene matches: 2. CDR3 DNA sequence: TGTGCCTGGAGTGCGGGGACTAGCGACGAGCAGTACTTC. This codes for CAWSAGTSDEQYF.

V gene TRBV7-2 combines with J gene TRBJ1-1; tentative D call: TRBD1 (6 bases). The germline gives CDR1 SGHTA, CDR2 FQGNSA. The V and J ends lost 3 bases and 11 bases respectively, with 16 bases between them. The CDR3 contains 13 residues. The DNA of the CDR3 is TGTGCCAGCAGCTTCGGGGCAGGGGTAGCTGCTTTCTTT. It is translated as CASSFGAGVAAFF.

The CDR3 here is CASSLFSAPVADTGELFF. Here the CDR3 DNA reads TGTGCCAGCAGTTTGTTTAGCGCCCCCGTAGCGGACACCGGGGAGCTGTTTTTT. J is TRBJ2-2 and V is TRBV27; a possible D gene is TRBD2 (6 bases). Trimming stripped 3 bases from V and 3 bases from J, with 20 bases between. Looked up from germline, CDR1 is MNHEY and CDR2 is SMNVEV (reference sequence). There are 18 residues in the CDR3.

J is TRBJ1-1 and V is TRBV4-3; D unclear. Trimming pared 0 bases from V and 0 bases from J, leaving 11 bases between. CDR1 and CDR2 (germline): LGHNA, YSLEER. CDR3 length: 16 amino acids. The CDR3 sequence: CASSQDREGLNTEAFF. CDR3 DNA: TGCGCCAGCAGCCAAGATCGAGAGGGATTGAACACTGAAGCTTTCTTT.

V gene TRBV14 combines with J gene TRBJ2-2; perhaps TRBD1 as D (5 bases). Trimming pared 4 bases from V and 3 bases from J, leaving 18 bases between. The germline V gene encodes CDR1 SGHDN and CDR2 FVKESK. This CDR3 has 17 residues. CDR3 in DNA: TGTGCCAGCAGCCTGACAGCTACTACGTCGGACACCGGGGAGCTGTTTTTT. Its protein is CASSLTATTSDTGELFF. Full variable domain (rest looked up from reference TRBV14 and TRBJ2-2): EAGVTQFPSHSVIEKGQTVTLRCDPISGHDNLYWYRRVMGKEIKFLLHFVKESKQDESGMPNNRFLAERTGGTYSTLKVQPAELEDSGVYFCASSLTATTSDTGELFFGEGSRLTVL.

The chain is built from TRBV27 and TRBJ2-2, with D hard to call. V lost 2 bases to trimming and J lost 1 base, with 14 bases between them. Germline lookup yields CDR1 MNHEY and CDR2 SMNVEV (reference sequence). There are 17 residues in the CDR3. CDR3 sequence reads: CASSLEAGNLNTGELFF. The DNA for the CDR3 is TGTGCCAGCAGTTTAGAGGCCGGAAACCTGAACACCGGGGAGCTGTTTTTT.

This clone has only one observation. The chain combines TRBV10-3 with TRBJ1-3; 11 nucleotides align to TRBD1. V shed 0 bases, J shed 4 bases, and the junction held 8 bases outside the gene matches. Looked up from germline, CDR1 is ENHRY and CDR2 is SYGVKD. This CDR3 is built from 18 residues. As DNA, the CDR3 is TGTGCCATCAGTGAGTCGGGACAGGGGGTCCCTCGCGGAAACACCATATATTTT. Protein sequence: CAISESGQGVPRGNTIYF.

V and J are TRBV5-1 and TRBJ1-1; TRBD1 matches 7 bases. Germline-derived CDR1 and CDR2 are SGHRS and YFSETQ. The CDR3 sequence is 15 residues long. The V gene end was trimmed by 4 bases and the J gene end by 3 bases; junction bases not matched to a gene: 9. The CDR3 sequence: CASSQQGTTDTEAFF. CDR3 nucleotide sequence: TGCGCCAGCAGCCAACAGGGGACGACAGACACTGAAGCTTTCTTT.

This sequence joins TRBV6-5 and TRBJ2-2; D ambiguous. This CDR3 is built from 16 residues. V was cut by 0 bases and J by 0 bases, with 8 bases left in between. Germline values: CDR1 MNHEY, CDR2 SVGAGI. Here the CDR3 DNA reads TGTGCCAGCAGTTACTCGAAAACTCCGAACACCGGGGAGCTGTTTTTT. It yields the protein CASSYSKTPNTGELFF.

This clone was seen once. V gene TRBV7-9 combines with J gene TRBJ2-1, with 10 bases lining up with TRBD2. The J segment lost 14 bases and the V segment lost 0 bases, leaving 4 bases of the junction unmatched. Germline V gives CDR1 SEHNR, CDR2 FQNEAQ (reference sequence). The CDR3 covers 13 residues. CDR3 sequence (DNA): TGTGCCAGCAGCTTAGCCTATCTAGCGGGAGAGTTCTTC. Amino acids: CASSLAYLAGEFF.

This sequence joins TRBV27 and TRBJ1-2; possible D gene TRBD1, 5 bases. CDR1 and CDR2 (germline): MNHEY, SMNVEV (reference sequence). There are 17 residues in the CDR3. V was trimmed by 5 bases and J by 0 bases, leaving 19 bases between them. The CDR3 sequence: CASSPRRQGGPNYGYTF. The CDR3 nucleotides are TGTGCCAGCAGTCCACGTCGCCAGGGAGGCCCTAACTATGGCTACACCTTC.

This clone appeared a few times. The V gene is TRBV14, the J gene TRBJ1-3; possibly TRBD1 for D (6 bases). The length of the CDR3 is 12 residues. The germline V gene encodes CDR1 SGHDN and CDR2 FVKESK. The V end lost 2 bases, the J end lost 10 bases, and 9 bases lay between the germline ends. In nucleotides, the CDR3 is TGTGCCAGCAGCCAAAGACAGGATACCATATATTTT. Its protein is CASSQRQDTIYF. The entire variable domain, with the rest obtained from reference TRBV14 and TRBJ1-3, is as follows: EAGVTQFPSHSVIEKGQTVTLRCDPISGHDNLYWYRRVMGKEIKFLLHFVKESKQDESGMPNNRFLAERTGGTYSTLKVQPAELEDSGVYFCASSQRQDTIYFGEGSWLTVV.

The chain combines TRBV15 with TRBJ1-5; D ambiguous. V lost 3 bases and J lost 0, with 3 bases in between. CDR1 LNHNV and CDR2 YYDKDF come from the germline V gene (reference sequence). The CDR3 sequence is 13 residues long. CDR3 sequence (DNA): TGTGCCACCAGCAGCAATAGCAATCAGCCCCAGCATTTT. Its translation: CATSSNSNQPQHF. Using reference TRBV15 and TRBJ1-5 for the parts outside the CDR3, the full variable domain is DAMVIQNPRYQVTQFGKPVTLSCSQTLNHNVMYWYQQKSSQAPKLLFHYYDKDFNNEADTPDNFQSRRPNTSFCFLDIRSPGLGDTAMYLCATSSNSNQPQHFGDGTRLSIL.

The rearrangement links TRBV6-5 to TRBJ1-3; the D gene is possibly TRBD1 (5 bases). This CDR3 region has 15 residues. The V gene's germline CDR1 is MNHEY and CDR2 SVGAGI. The germline V and J ends were trimmed by 5 bases and 2 bases, with 13 bases remaining between them. This CDR3 is CASSNGGHTGNTIYF. DNA of the CDR3: TGTGCCAGCAGTAACGGGGGTCACACTGGAAACACCATATATTTT.

As to this clone: A read error may produce the germline difference seen at one junction end. J is TRBJ2-6 and V is TRBV5-1; a weak D match, TRBD1 (5 bases). Germline V gene sequence: CDR1 SGHRS, CDR2 YFSETQ. The CDR3 totals 16 residues. The CDR3: CASSGGFASGANGLTF. CDR3 coding DNA: TGCGCCAGCAGCGGTGGATTTGCCTCTGGGGCCAACGGCCTGACTTTC.

The chain recombines TRBV6-6 with TRBJ1-1; TRBD1 is a possible D gene (6 bases). Trimming pared 6 bases from V and 1 base from J, leaving 12 bases between. The length of the CDR3 is 14 residues. Germline values: CDR1 MNHNY, CDR2 SVGAGI (reference sequence). CDR3 nucleotides: TGTGCCAGCAGGCCGGGACAAGAGAACACTGAAGCTTTCTTT. Its protein product is CASRPGQENTEAFF.

V is TRBV7-2 and J is TRBJ2-5; a possible D gene is TRBD2 (5 bases). TRBJ2-7 matches the DNA end more closely, so the J call is doubtful. There are 12 residues in the CDR3. Germline V CDR1 and CDR2: SGHTA, FQGNSA. The CDR3 DNA sequence: TGTGCCAGCGGGAGTCACTCCTACGAGCAGTACTTC. This encodes CASGSHSYEQYF.

V gene TRBV5-1 combines with J gene TRBJ1-2, with 12 bases fitting TRBD1. The CDR3 covers 15 residues. V was clipped by 0 bases and J by 7 bases; unmatched bases: 4. Germline V gene sequence: CDR1 SGHRS, CDR2 YFSETQ. The CDR3 spells CASSLGGQGAGGYTF. The CDR3 nucleotides are TGCGCCAGCAGCTTGGGGGGACAGGGGGCCGGTGGCTACACCTTC.

CDR3 sequence reads: CASSPGGTGYQETQYF. The CDR3 DNA sequence: TGTGCCAGCTCACCTGGCGGGACAGGGTACCAAGAGACCCAGTACTTC. V is TRBV18 and J is TRBJ2-5; TRBD1 aligns across 9 bases. This CDR3 contains 16 residues. Germline lookup yields CDR1 KGHSH and CDR2 LQKENI. With 3 bases clipped from V and 0 bases from J, the junction kept 5 bases outside the gene matches.

The chain links TRBV5-5 to TRBJ1-4; no firm D call. Trimming removed 0 bases at V and 4 bases at J, with 10 bases between. Germline loops: CDR1 SGHKS, CDR2 YYEKEE (reference sequence). CDR3 length equals 15 residues. This chain's CDR3 is CASSLDVAGNEKLFF. CDR3 DNA: TGTGCCAGCAGCTTGGATGTTGCGGGTAATGAAAAACTGTTTTTT.